This TCR beta chain was sequenced for a study of blood T cell repertoires in COVID-19. On the study more broadly: Whether acute or convalescent, the COVID-19 samples came from the United States, Italy and Spain. T cells, B-cell-depleted T cells, or PBMCs provided the cDNA or gDNA that served as material.

Trimming removed 3 bases at V and 2 bases at J, with 11 bases between. This CDR3 contains 15 residues. Per germline, CDR1 SGHRS and CDR2 YFSETQ. In the authors' methods: Amplification with reference gene primers provided the estimates of nucleated cell counts. TCRdb keeps only in-frame clones here, not all; method: immunoSEQ multiplex PCR. V, J and clone size are those of that table, while D and trimming were read from the DNA. The sample shows approximately 210,000 clones, around 81% of them seen only once. The study assigned cohorts using participant-reported clinical history. The sequenced sample consisted of PBMCs or T cells enriched from blood (not recorded which). The origin of this receptor is a man aged 25-40 years with acute COVID-19. This sequence joins TRBV5-1 and TRBJ1-4, with a tentative D call TRBD1 (5 bases). The CDR3 loop reads CASSSTGFTNEKLFF. In DNA form, the CDR3 reads TGCGCCAGCAGCTCCACAGGTTTCACTAATGAAAAACTGTTTTTT.